This T cell receptor beta chain was sequenced in a study of Ad26.COV2.S vaccination and SARS-CoV-2 variants. Broader study findings: Those who received the vaccine showed greater spike-specific TCR breadth than those given placebo.

This clone was recorded only once. Its antigen is not identified. The V segment lost 5 bases and the J segment 2 bases; nucleotides outside the gene matches: 9. The CDR3 is 17 amino acids. Per germline, CDR1 MNHEY and CDR2 SMNVEV (reference sequence). Only in-frame clones appear in the TCRdb table, and some are missing; sequencing was by immunoSEQ multiplex PCR. This table has under 500,000 clones, about nine tenths appearing once. The treatment was: 15 to 20 received Ad26.COV2.S at low or high dose, single or two shots; 5 received placebo; per-sample allocation not given. Each sample was drawn 63 days after the first injection (of vaccine or placebo). An Ad26 vector that expressed Wuhan-strain SARS-CoV-2 spike constituted the vaccine.

The chain carries TRBV27 and TRBJ2-3; TRBD2 matches 11 bases. The receptor was isolated from a person between 18 and 60 years old who received the Ad26.COV2.S COVID-19 vaccine or a placebo. Sequences were derived from peripheral blood, sampled in a trial of Ad26.COV2.S vaccine versus placebo. This CDR3 reads CASSNTGTSGNTDTQYF. CDR3 in DNA: TGTGCCAGCAGTAATACCGGGACTAGCGGAAACACAGATACGCAGTATTTT.